A selection of T cell receptor beta chains follows, all from one sample in a study of blood T cell repertoires in COVID-19. Libraries were prepared by immunoSEQ multiplex PCR; TCRdb keeps only in-frame clonotypes and omits some of them. Of some 300,000 clones in the sample, around 90% were seen once. The sample was peripheral blood. The source of these receptors is a man between 18 and 35 years old with active or convalescent COVID-19. Both conserved end residues are part of each CDR3. D genes are given only for firm matches. A row's size may be missing; if present it is once, few, many or a size class.

DNA: TGTGCCAGTAGTTCGAGGAGGGGATGGGGTAATCAGCCCCAGCATTTT; CDR3: CASSSRRGWGNQPQHF; size: NA; J: TRBJ1-5; D: NA; V: TRBV19
DNA: TGTGCCAGCAGCTATGAGTTAGCCCCTTCGGGTGAGCAGTTCTTC; CDR3: CASSYELAPSGEQFF; size: NA; J: TRBJ2-1; D: NA; V: TRBV5-5
DNA: TGTGCCAGCAGTAAACAGGGGGCAGGGACAGATACGCAGTATTTT; CDR3: CASSKQGAGTDTQYF; size: NA; J: TRBJ2-3; D: TRBD1; V: TRBV6-5
DNA: TGCAGCGTTGTATCTGACAGATTATCCGAGACCCAGTACTTC; CDR3: CSVVSDRLSETQYF; size: NA; J: TRBJ2-5; D: NA; V: TRBV29-1
DNA: TGTGCCAGCAGTTACTCCAGAAGCAGGAACGAGCAGTACTTC; CDR3: CASSYSRSRNEQYF; size: NA; J: TRBJ2-7; D: NA; V: TRBV6-5
DNA: TGCGCCAGCAGCCAAGATGGGCCCAATCAGCCCCAGCATTTT; CDR3: CASSQDGPNQPQHF; size: NA; J: TRBJ1-5; D: NA; V: TRBV4-1
DNA: TGTGCCAGCAGCTTAGCTGGGACAGGGGGCGCGGACACCTTC; CDR3: CASSLAGTGGADTF; size: NA; J: TRBJ1-2; D: TRBD1; V: TRBV11-2
DNA: TGTGCCAGCAGTTACTCGGGGTACAGGGGCACAGATACGCAGTATTTT; CDR3: CASSYSGYRGTDTQYF; size: few; J: TRBJ2-3; D: NA; V: TRBV6-5
DNA: TGTGCCAGTAATCGAGGGTACCTGGAAAAACTGTTTTTT; CDR3: CASNRGYLEKLFF; size: NA; J: TRBJ1-4; D: NA; V: TRBV19
DNA: TGTGCCAGCAGACCAACAGGCGAGTTCAATGAGCAGTTCTTC; CDR3: CASRPTGEFNEQFF; size: NA; J: TRBJ2-1; D: NA; V: TRBV7-9